Listed here is a single T cell receptor beta chain. It has no known antigen specificity. Nothing much larger sits one base from this clone, and base qualities are not available. The TCR beta CDR3 regions were amplified from RNA transcripts. The TCR CDR3 was subjected to a first round of RT-PCR using the HTBI primer set and the Qiagen OneStep RT-PCR kit. Libraries were constructed in a second round of multiplex PCR, after which size selection and purification were performed. Sequencing of the libraries was done on an Illumina HiSeq2000 using paired-end 100 bp reads. The source study handled its data this way. SOAPnuke was used to process the raw data, removing reads that contained adapters or uncalled bases, had a mean Phred below 15, or lacked an exact match to the constant primer or identifier. COPE v1.2.5 was used to merge high-quality paired reads, and clonotypes were defined as unique nucleotide sequences. MiTCR v1.1 was used to align clonotypes to the IMGT TRBV, TRBD and TRBJ reference segments. The analysis was restricted to V-J combinations with a frequency above 0.0001, which together covered 99.2% of the repertoires. The TCS score was defined as F50 (clonal expansion) divided by E x V (chaos), with BLOSUM62-based TCRdist calculated between CDR3 peptides within each V-J. Welch's t-statistics and random forest reduced 450 to 600 V-J features to 10 to 15, which were used in a naive Bayes classifier (R e1071). TCRdb ran its own pipeline on the public reads, namely fastp trimming at Q25 and MiXCR clone calling, and kept in-frame beta chains. Rows with a matching CDR3 protein are joined into one entry that keeps the most common DNA and genes. These V and J calls derive from TCRdb rather than the authors' analysis. Recorded for this sample are some 270,000 distinct CDR3 sequences; approximately 23% of them occurred a single time. The biggest ten clones account for about a third of the sample.

The data belong to a study of T cells in Graves' hyperthyroidism and ophthalmopathy (dated by TCRdb to about 2019). In the study overall: Peripheral blood samples were taken at the time of initial diagnosis, prior to any treatment. Prospective prediction of ophthalmopathy was tested in an independent validation cohort consisting of roughly 20 hyperthyroidism patients and more than 15 patients who later progressed to ophthalmopathy. The 95 to 100 discovery patients were randomly divided into training and test sets at a 7:3 ratio. In addition, the study compared T-cell repertoires in thyroid tissue and in blood from about six Graves' hyperthyroidism patients. Following sampling, methimazole starting at 30 mg daily was given to hyperthyroidism patients, and high-dose intravenous methylprednisolone was given to ophthalmopathy patients. The paper describes TCR Vbeta CDR3 sequencing of roughly 130 peripheral blood samples, made up of roughly 45 ophthalmopathy patients, approximately 73 hyperthyroidism patients and approximately 17 progressor patients. To identify TCR V-J signatures that set the groups apart, the researchers used a discovery cohort of more than 95 patients, made up of under 50 with Graves' ophthalmopathy and some 56 with stable Graves' hyperthyroidism. General study outcomes and caveats: Most expanded thyroid clonotypes (frequency above 0.001) were also detected in blood, suggesting blood repertoires may reflect thyroid immune responses. Sample size was not statistically predetermined, and investigators were not blinded to group allocation. In validation, progression to ophthalmopathy was predicted by the model with about 70% sensitivity and roughly 76% specificity, a median of 6.5 months before onset. A model built on a 13 V-J signature distinguished ophthalmopathy from stable hyperthyroidism, reaching 85% to 90% sensitivity and approximately 83% specificity in cross-validation and 80%/75% in testing.

Ophthalmopathy patients had moderately to severely active disease, with a Clinical Activity Score of 3 or more, a NOSPECS grade of 4 or more, and a disease duration of less than 3 months. Exclusion was applied to patients with uncontrolled infections, other autoimmune diseases, pregnancy or lactation. Clinical symptoms, serum thyroxine and TRAb, thyroid ultrasound, and orbital computed tomography formed the basis for the diagnoses. Ficoll-Paque density gradient centrifugation was used to isolate PBMCs from about 10 ml of fresh peripheral blood. Total RNA was extracted using Trizol reagent, and RNA quality was assessed on an Agilent 2100 Bioanalyzer. V has 1 base trimmed and J has 4 bases trimmed; junction bases matching no gene number 11. The CDR3 goes from the cysteine to the phenylalanine over 17 residues. The CDR3 DNA has 51 bases and is translated from base 1. From the germline V gene, CDR1 is SGHRS and CDR2 is YFSETQ.

Specimen: blood. This TCR was recovered from a middle-aged woman with Graves' ophthalmopathy. Recombination linked TRBV5-1 to TRBJ2-7; TRBD2 agrees with 10 junctional bases. The nucleotides are TGCGCCAGCAGCTTGCGGGCTAGCGGGAGTAGAGGGTACGAGCAGTACTTC. It encodes CASSLRASGSRGYEQYF.